The clone carrying this T cell receptor gamma chain has just a few counts. The antigen remains unidentified. The template was reverse-transcribed extracted RNA. CDR3 amplicons came from multiplex PCR with pooled V-gene forward and constant-region reverse primers. TCRdb re-called the multiplex PCR reads through CATT. Of about 23,000 gamma-chain clones listed, approximately 13% are singletons. The data derive from a study of Vδ1+ human thymocytes. This CDR3 has 16 amino acids. CDR1 and CDR2 (germline): VTNTFY, YDVSTARD (reference sequence). J lost 3 bases, V lost 0 bases, and 7 bases had no gene match. Study-wide results and limits: The authors advised highly purified populations and single-cell validation. Thymic delta-chain repertoires held roughly 19% Vdelta2 sequences and few Vdelta3, despite high sort purity. TRD repertoires were essentially private, unlike widely shared TRG clonotypes. In the thymus, TRG and TRD repertoires looked highly polyclonal with Gaussian CDR3 lengths.

The sorted cells were CD3+ Vdelta1+ Vdelta2- thymocytes from alphabeta-depleted thymus. The genes are TRGV3 and TRGJP2. The source is a child under two years old who had congenital heart surgery. The sequencing input was Vdelta1+ gamma-delta thymocytes from the thymus. The subset denotes: FACS-sorted CD3+ TCRalphabeta- TCRVdelta1+ TCRVdelta2- thymocytes. DNA of the CDR3: TGTGCCACCTGGGACAGGCGAGGACGTAGTGATTGGATCAAGACGTTT. Translated, it gives CATWDRRGRSDWIKTF.